Presented here are 22 T cell receptor beta chains from one specimen sequenced in a study of control samples from healthy donors and cancer patients. Libraries were prepared by immunoSEQ multiplex PCR; TCRdb keeps only in-frame clonotypes and omits some of them. The sample shows about 100,000 clones, about nine tenths of them seen only once. The specimen was blood. The receptor source for this set is a human donor in good health. The donor label of this sample is uncertain.

The chain recombines TRBV6-2 or TRBV6-3 with TRBJ1-2, with 8 bases that match TRBD1. After removal of 2 bases from V and 13 bases from J, the junction contained 9 bases not matched to a gene. Germline CDR1 is MNHEY and CDR2 is SVGEGT. The CDR3 length is 13 residues. The CDR3, as DNA: TGTGCCAGCAGTTACGTGGACAGGGAACGGGTCACCTTC. Translating gives CASSYVDRERVTF.

The chain links TRBV4-1 to TRBJ1-4; no firm D call. Germline V gene sequence: CDR1 MGHRA, CDR2 YSYEKL. This CDR3 is built from 12 residues. Trimming cost V 0 bases and J 8 bases, with 4 bases left between them. CDR3 bases: TGCGCCAGCAGCCAAGAAATGGAAAAACTGTTTTTT. This sequence encodes CASSQEMEKLFF.

V and J are TRBV7-3 and TRBJ2-3; 7 nucleotides line up with TRBD2. V dropped 2 bases and J dropped 3; count of bases not matched to a gene: 2. The germline V gene encodes CDR1 SGHTA and CDR2 FQGTGA. The CDR3 spans 14 residues. The CDR3 sequence: CASSLFGGTDTQYF. In DNA form, the CDR3 reads TGTGCCAGCAGCTTATTCGGGGGGACAGATACGCAGTATTTT.

This CDR3 is CASSSEQGPQPQHF. The CDR3 DNA sequence: TGTGCCAGCAGTTCCGAACAGGGGCCTCAGCCCCAGCATTTT. The chain employs TRBV28 and TRBJ1-5, with 7 positions matching TRBD1. Per germline, CDR1 MDHEN and CDR2 SYDVKM. This CDR3 has 14 amino acids. V lost 4 bases to trimming and J lost 6 bases; unmatched junction nucleotides: 6.

CDR3 sequence: CASSPGRYSGNTIYF. CDR3 bases: TGTGCCAGTAGTCCGGGTCGCTACTCTGGAAACACCATATATTTT. The chain joins TRBV19 to TRBJ1-3; D unclear. V lost 5 bases and J lost 0, with 11 bases in between. Per the germline V gene, CDR1 is LNHDA and CDR2 is SQIVND (reference sequence). The CDR3 totals 15 residues. Combining the CDR3 with reference TRBV19 and TRBJ1-3 gives the whole variable domain DGGITQSPKYLFRKEGQNVTLSCEQNLNHDAMYWYRQDPGQGLRLIYYSQIVNDFQKGDIAEGYSVSREKKESFPLTVTSAQKNPTAFYLCASSPGRYSGNTIYFGEGSWLTVV.

This clone appeared a single time. The V gene is TRBV20-1, the J gene TRBJ1-4; the D is unclear. CDR1 and CDR2 (germline): DFQATT, SNEGSKA (reference sequence). The germline V and J ends were trimmed by 3 bases and 8 bases, with 16 bases remaining between them. The CDR3 consists of 14 residues. The CDR3, as DNA: TGCAGTGCTAGTAAGAATACGGACGGGGAAAAACTGTTTTTT. It translates to CSASKNTDGEKLFF.

V gene TRBV2 combines with J gene TRBJ2-2; tentative D call: TRBD2 (6 bases). Germline CDR1 is SNHLY and CDR2 is FYNNEI. Trimming removed 10 bases at V and 4 bases at J, with 16 bases between. CDR3 size: 14 residues. The CDR3 DNA sequence: TGTGCCATAACCCCGGGACTCACCACCGGGGAGCTGTTTTTT. This gives the protein CAITPGLTTGELFF.

The rearrangement uses TRBV24-1 and TRBJ2-3; 11 bases are shared with TRBD2. The junction had 2 bases not matched to a gene; V was cut back by 2 bases and J by 2 bases. Germline V gene data show CDR1 as KGHDR and CDR2 as SFDVKD. CDR3 length: 16 residues. The CDR3 loop is CATSDSTSGTTDTQYF. In DNA, the CDR3 is TGTGCCACCAGTGATTCGACTAGCGGGACCACAGATACGCAGTATTTT.

V and J are TRBV4-2 and TRBJ2-1; D remains unclear. CDR1 and CDR2 (germline): LGHNA, YNFKEQ. The CDR3 totals 13 residues. Deletions cut 5 bases from V and 9 bases from J, with 14 bases between. CDR3 protein: CASSVRRDTEQFF. The CDR3 DNA is TGTGCCAGCAGCGTACGCCGAGACACTGAGCAGTTCTTC.

The chain has TRBV18 and TRBJ2-5; D is unresolved. The CDR3 has 14 residues. V dropped 4 bases and J dropped 0 bases, with 9 bases sitting between them. From germline, CDR1 is KGHSH and CDR2 LQKENI. The CDR3 sequence is CASSLTAHQETQYF. Here the CDR3 DNA reads TGTGCCAGCTCACTAACAGCCCACCAAGAGACCCAGTACTTC. The variable domain in full, with the rest retrieved from reference TRBV18 and TRBJ2-5, is NAGVMQNPRHLVRRRGQEARLRCSPMKGHSHVYWYRQLPEEGLKFMVYLQKENIIDESGMPKERFSAEFPKEGPSILRIQQVVRGDSAAYFCASSLTAHQETQYFGPGTRLLVL.

The chain has TRBV19 and TRBJ1-1, with D possibly matching TRBD1 (5 bases). With 6 bases removed from V and 4 bases from J, the gap between germline ends came to 15 bases. The CDR3 has 14 residues. CDR1 and CDR2 from the germline V gene are LNHDA and SQIVND (reference sequence). The CDR3 loop is CASSHDWGGTEAFF. CDR3 in DNA: TGTGCCAGTAGCCATGACTGGGGCGGCACTGAAGCTTTCTTT. The full variable domain, in which reference TRBV19 and TRBJ1-1 provide the parts outside the CDR3, is DGGITQSPKYLFRKEGQNVTLSCEQNLNHDAMYWYRQDPGQGLRLIYYSQIVNDFQKGDIAEGYSVSREKKESFPLTVTSAQKNPTAFYLCASSHDWGGTEAFFGQGTRLTVV.

A few counts support this clone. The CDR3 region is CASSPGAADQPQHF. The CDR3 nucleotides are TGTGCCAGCAGCCCAGGGGCGGCCGATCAGCCCCAGCATTTT. J is TRBJ1-5 and V is TRBV7-6; a possible D gene is TRBD1 (6 bases). The germline gives CDR1 SGHVS, CDR2 FNYEAQ. V lost 5 bases and J lost 5, with 13 bases in between. The length of the CDR3 is 14 residues.

The chain links TRBV12-3 or TRBV12-4 to TRBJ2-1, with D tentatively TRBD1 or TRBD2 (5 bases each). The CDR3 contains 13 residues. With 3 bases removed from V and 8 bases from J, the gap between germline ends came to 11 bases. The CDR3 is CASSFPGADEQFF. CDR3 bases: TGTGCCAGCAGTTTCCCCGGGGCCGATGAGCAGTTCTTC.

The CDR3 sequence is CASSHPKGEQYV. The CDR3 DNA is TGCGCCAGCAGTCACCCGAAAGGTGAGCAGTACGTC. This chain uses TRBV23-1 with TRBJ2-7; no definite D call. TRBV23-1 is an ORF, with its function uncertain. Trimming took off 3 bases at V and 7 bases at J, with 10 bases between the two ends. The CDR3 has 12 amino acids.

The rearrangement links TRBV24-1 to TRBJ1-1; a possible D gene is TRBD1 (5 bases). CDR1 is KGHDR and CDR2 is SFDVKD in the germline V gene. This CDR3 contains 14 residues. Trimming removed 7 bases at V and 10 bases at J, with 21 bases between. The CDR3 spells CATSQAPGGKGAFF. In DNA form, the CDR3 reads TGTGCCACCAGCCAAGCCCCGGGGGGGAAGGGAGCTTTCTTT.

This chain connects TRBV12-3 or TRBV12-4 to TRBJ2-5; D gene uncertain. Trimming shortened V by 6 bases and J by 7 bases, and 15 bases separated the two germline ends. This CDR3 has 13 residues. CDR3: CASRDGPGLTQYF. As DNA, the CDR3 is TGTGCCAGCAGAGACGGCCCTGGTTTGACCCAGTACTTC.

The CDR3 DNA follows: TGTGCCAGCAGTTTTTTGCAGCCAAACACTGAAGCTTTCTTT. It is translated as CASSFLQPNTEAFF. V gene TRBV27 combines with J gene TRBJ1-1; unclear D gene. CDR1 and CDR2 from the germline V gene are MNHEY and SMNVEV (reference sequence). The CDR3 is made up of 14 amino acids. V lost 3 bases, J lost 2 bases, and 10 bases lay in between.

The V call is TRBV6-1, the J call TRBJ1-5; D gene uncertain. The CDR3 sequence is 13 residues long. The V and J ends lost 1 base and 4 bases respectively, with 5 bases between them. Germline V lookup: CDR1 MNHNS, CDR2 SASEGT. CDR3 sequence reads: CASSEGLNQPQHF. In DNA form, the CDR3 reads TGTGCCAGCAGTGAAGGTTTGAATCAGCCCCAGCATTTT.

This clone came up once. This rearrangement joins TRBV9 to TRBJ2-1; 8 bases fit TRBD1. The CDR3 consists of 18 residues. The J segment lost 0 bases and the V segment lost 3 bases, leaving 11 bases of the junction unmatched. The germline V gene has CDR1 SGDLS and CDR2 YYNGEE. The CDR3 protein is CASSARTGFDISYNEQFF. The DNA for the CDR3 is TGTGCCAGCAGCGCCCGGACAGGGTTTGATATCTCCTACAATGAGCAGTTCTTC.

The rearrangement links TRBV10-3 to TRBJ1-2; TRBD1 matches at 11 bases. The CDR3 covers 13 residues. With V trimmed by 6 bases and J by 4 bases, 1 base remained unmatched. Germline V gene data show CDR1 as ENHRY and CDR2 as SYGVKD. The CDR3 sequence is CAIRDRGLYGYTF. CDR3 DNA: TGTGCCATCAGGGACAGGGGGCTCTATGGCTACACCTTC.

The rearrangement joins TRBV19 to TRBJ2-6; D may be TRBD2 (7 bases). This CDR3 spans 16 amino acids. With 6 bases removed from V and 3 bases from J, the gap between germline ends came to 15 bases. Germline V gives CDR1 LNHDA, CDR2 SQIVND (reference sequence). The CDR3: CASRGEGGFGANVLTF. The CDR3 DNA sequence: TGTGCCAGTAGAGGGGAGGGGGGATTTGGGGCCAACGTCCTGACTTTC.

The chain has TRBV13 and TRBJ2-7; TRBD1 aligns across 8 bases. Germline CDR1 reads PRHDT; CDR2 reads FYEKMQ (reference sequence). This CDR3 is 14 amino acids long. V was pared by 8 bases and J by 6 bases, with 12 bases of the junction left unmatched. This CDR3 is CASHPIPGTGEQYF. CDR3 nucleotide sequence: TGTGCCAGCCACCCTATCCCCGGGACAGGCGAGCAGTACTTC.